The clone carrying this TCR beta chain came up many times. With 1 base removed from V and 0 bases from J, the gap between germline ends came to 7 bases. CDR3 length equals 16 residues. CDR1 is MNHNS, CDR2 SASEGT, per germline. iRepertoire HTBI primers and Arm-PCR of CDR3 regions built TCR beta libraries. TCRdb re-called the multiplex PCR reads with MiXCR, one entry per CDR3 protein. This table has about 530,000 distinct CDR3 sequences, roughly 16% appearing once. This specimen belongs to a study of regulatory T cells in long-lasting Graves disease. Time point specified: newly diagnosed GD, antithyroid drugs for less than 3 months. After RNA was extracted from PBMCs, the TCR library was made from it. These data were also filed under a second study, of T cells in Graves' hyperthyroidism and ophthalmopathy.

The chain has TRBV6-1 and TRBJ2-6; perhaps TRBD1 as D (6 bases). The sequences come from peripheral blood mononuclear cells (PBMCs), collected at new diagnosis, from a patient treated with antithyroid drugs. This sequence was found in a middle-aged woman with Graves disease. CDR3 sequence: CASSEVRGSGANVLTF. As DNA, the CDR3 is TGTGCCAGCAGTGAAGTCAGGGGCTCTGGGGCCAACGTCCTGACTTTC.